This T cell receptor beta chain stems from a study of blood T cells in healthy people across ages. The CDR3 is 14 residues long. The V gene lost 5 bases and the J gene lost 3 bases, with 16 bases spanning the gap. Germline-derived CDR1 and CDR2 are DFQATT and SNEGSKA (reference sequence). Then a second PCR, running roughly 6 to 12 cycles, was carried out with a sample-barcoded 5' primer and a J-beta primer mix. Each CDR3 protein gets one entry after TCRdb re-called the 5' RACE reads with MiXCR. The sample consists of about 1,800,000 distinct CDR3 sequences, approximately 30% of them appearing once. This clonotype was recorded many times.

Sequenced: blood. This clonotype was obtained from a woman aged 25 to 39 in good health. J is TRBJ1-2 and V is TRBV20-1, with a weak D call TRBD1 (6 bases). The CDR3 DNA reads TGCAGTGCTCGCCGGGACACCAACGACTATGGCTACACCTTC. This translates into CSARRDTNDYGYTF.